Below, 20 T cell receptor beta chains from the same sample are listed, as sequenced in a study of T cells in Graves' hyperthyroidism and ophthalmopathy. RNA transcripts served as the template for amplifying TCR beta CDR3 regions. In the first-round RT-PCR of the TCR CDR3, the HTBI primer set was used. Using its own MiXCR run on the multiplex PCR reads, TCRdb lists one record per CDR3 protein. This sample carries under 450,000 distinct CDR3 sequences, 13% of them seen once, and the ten largest clones take less than 25%. The specimen sequenced was blood. These receptors all come from a man aged 30-40 years with Graves' hyperthyroidism that later progressed to Graves' ophthalmopathy.

As to this clonotype: It may be a read error: a sequence one base away is much more abundant. The J gene is TRBJ1-4, the V gene TRBV5-1; TRBD1 is a possible D gene (6 bases). Per germline, CDR1 SGHRS and CDR2 YFSETQ. The CDR3 loop spans 16 amino acids. CDR3 DNA: TGCGCCAGCAGCCAAGGACAGTCGGCAACTAATGATAAACTGTTTTTT. The encoded protein is CASSQGQSATNDKLFF.

J is TRBJ1-5 and V is TRBV19, with D possibly matching TRBD1 (5 bases). The CDR3 is 15 residues long. V lost 3 bases to trimming and J lost 1 base, with 10 bases between them. Germline V gives CDR1 LNHDA, CDR2 SQIVND (reference sequence). The CDR3 reads CASSIDRTSNQPQHF. CDR3 nucleotide sequence: TGTGCCAGTAGTATTGACAGAACGAGCAATCAGCCCCAGCATTTT.

Points on this clonotype: The final CDR3 position lacks the conserved phenylalanine or tryptophan, pointing to a likely read error. The chain has TRBV5-1 and TRBJ1-2, with 8 bases fitting TRBD1. Per germline, CDR1 SGHRS and CDR2 YFSETQ. V gave up 2 bases and J gave up 0 bases; unmatched junction bases: 0. The CDR3 totals 14 residues. The DNA for the CDR3 is TGCGCCAGCAGCTTACAGGGGGCTAACTATGGCTACACCTGC. This encodes CASSLQGANYGYTC.

The DNA of the CDR3 is TGCGCCAGCAGCCGATATGCACAGGGGGCGGGCGAGCAGTACTTC. Translation: CASSRYAQGAGEQYF. This sequence joins TRBV5-1 and TRBJ2-7; TRBD1 agrees at 9 bases. This CDR3 is built from 15 residues. Germline CDR1 and CDR2: SGHRS and YFSETQ. Trimming removed 4 bases from V and 6 bases from J; junction bases left unmatched: 11.

This rearrangement joins TRBV30 to TRBJ1-5, with D uncertain. V dropped 3 bases and J dropped 9 bases, with 21 bases sitting between them. This CDR3 is built from 15 residues. Germline V CDR1 and CDR2: GTSNPN, SVGIG (reference sequence). DNA for the CDR3: TGTGCCTGGAGCCAGTCTGACCACGTGGGTATGCCCCAGCATTTT. Its protein is CAWSQSDHVGMPQHF.

The V and J genes are TRBV30 and TRBJ1-6; 8 bases match TRBD1. The CDR3 covers 17 residues. Per the germline V gene, CDR1 is GTSNPN and CDR2 is SVGIG (reference sequence). V lost 3 bases to trimming and J lost 0 bases; unmatched junction nucleotides: 7. The CDR3 DNA follows: TGTGCCTGGAGCCCCCGGGACAGGAGCTCCTATAATTCACCCCTCCACTTT. Its translation is CAWSPRDRSSYNSPLHF.

This clonotype was seen many times. The J gene is TRBJ2-7, the V gene TRBV20-1, with a tentative D call TRBD1 (5 bases). The germline gives CDR1 DFQATT, CDR2 SNEGSKA (reference sequence). The CDR3 has 14 amino acids. V lost 3 bases to trimming and J lost 3 bases, with 15 bases between them. Written as DNA, the CDR3 is TGCAGTGCTAGCAGGGCAGGGATGAGCTACGAGCAGTACTTC. It codes for CSASRAGMSYEQYF.

The DNA for the CDR3 is TGCAGTGCTAGCCCTCGACAGGCAGGGAGCAATCAGCCCCAGCATTTT. Translating it yields CSASPRQAGSNQPQHF. The chain carries TRBV20-1 and TRBJ1-5; tentative D call: TRBD1 (6 bases). The V end lost 3 bases, the J end lost 1 base, and 16 bases lay between the germline ends. The germline gives CDR1 DFQATT, CDR2 SNEGSKA (reference sequence). The CDR3 has 16 amino acids.

This clonotype was counted ten times or more. This chain connects TRBV7-3 to TRBJ2-3; D gene unclear. The CDR3 length is 13 residues. The germline V gene has CDR1 SGHTA and CDR2 FQGTGA. Trimming shortened V by 0 bases and J by 6 bases, and 7 bases separated the two germline ends. CDR3 sequence reads: CASSLTKWDTQYF. As DNA, the CDR3 is TGTGCCAGCAGCTTAACCAAATGGGATACGCAGTATTTT.

Ten or more counts support this clonotype. This chain joins TRBV11-2 and TRBJ1-4; D gene ambiguous. Germline V gene sequence: CDR1 SGHAT, CDR2 FQNNGV. Trimming took off 2 bases at V and 7 bases at J, with 11 bases between the two ends. CDR3 length equals 14 residues. For the CDR3, the DNA is TGTGCCAGCAGCTTAATTGGGCTAGGTGAAAAACTGTTTTTT. Its protein is CASSLIGLGEKLFF.

This rearrangement joins TRBV19 to TRBJ1-1, with D unresolved. Germline CDR1 and CDR2: LNHDA and SQIVND (reference sequence). Trimming took off 5 bases at V and 4 bases at J, with 17 bases between the two ends. The CDR3 length is 15 residues. CDR3 bases: TGTGCCAGTAGTCCGGGTAGGGCCGGGCTCACTGAAGCTTTCTTT. It codes for CASSPGRAGLTEAFF.

This clonotype was found a few times. The chain recombines TRBV7-9 with TRBJ2-1; a weak D match, TRBD2 (5 bases). Trimming cost V 4 bases and J 10 bases, with 11 bases left between them. This CDR3 region has 12 residues. The germline V gene encodes CDR1 SEHNR and CDR2 FQNEAQ (reference sequence). The CDR3 region has the DNA TGTGCCAGCAGCTCCTCCAGAGGGGAGCAGTTCTTC. It encodes CASSSSRGEQFF. Variable domain in full (rest from reference TRBV7-9 and TRBJ2-1): DTGVSQNPRHKITKRGQNVTFRCDPISEHNRLYWYRQTLGQGPEFLTYFQNEAQLEKSRLLSDRFSAERPKGSFSTLEIQRTEQGDSAMYLCASSSSRGEQFFGPGTRLTVL.

This clonotype was observed at least ten times. CDR3 in amino acids: CASTPGILGGIGFTEAFF. The CDR3 DNA reads TGTGCCAGCACCCCAGGGATCCTAGGGGGAATTGGGTTCACTGAAGCTTTCTTT. The J gene is TRBJ1-1, the V gene TRBV6-1; D possibly corresponds to TRBD1 (6 bases). Germline CDR1 is MNHNS and CDR2 is SASEGT. Trimming stripped 7 bases from V and 4 bases from J, with 28 bases between. This CDR3 is 18 amino acids long.

With respect to this clonotype: Since a much larger clone is just one base distant, this may be a read error. The chain recombines TRBV5-1 with TRBJ1-1, with a weak D call TRBD1 (5 bases). Trimming left V 3 bases short and J 4 bases short, with 16 bases between. The germline gives CDR1 SGHRS, CDR2 YFSETQ. This CDR3 has 15 residues. DNA of the CDR3: TGCGCCAGCAGCTGGGGGTCTCCTCGGGGCACTGAAGCTTTCTTT. Translated, it gives CASSWGSPRGTEAFF.

This clonotype was seen ten or more times. This rearrangement joins TRBV6-1 to TRBJ1-5; TRBD1 is a possible D gene (6 bases). This CDR3 is built from 13 residues. Germline-derived CDR1 and CDR2 are MNHNS and SASEGT. The CDR3 region is CAEGTISNQPQHF. DNA for the CDR3: TGTGCAGAGGGGACAATAAGCAATCAGCCCCAGCATTTT.

In the case of this clonotype: A much bigger clone sits one base away, suggesting this may be a read error. The chain links TRBV27 to TRBJ2-5, with 7 nucleotides matching TRBD1. Germline trimming cut 4 bases from V and 7 bases from J; bases unmatched to any gene: 18. There are 17 residues in the CDR3. CDR1 and CDR2 (germline): MNHEY, SMNVEV (reference sequence). The chain's CDR3 is CASSSRQGTSRIGTQYF. The CDR3 bases are TGTGCCAGCAGTTCTCGACAGGGTACTTCCCGAATAGGGACCCAGTACTTC.

The V and J genes are TRBV5-1 and TRBJ2-3; 8 bases are shared with TRBD2. This CDR3 is 16 amino acids long. CDR1 is SGHRS, CDR2 YFSETQ, per germline. J was trimmed by 6 bases and V by 1 base; bases with no gene match: 10. DNA of the CDR3: TGCGCCAGCAGCTTGTACGGGACTAGTGCTCGGGATACGCAGTATTTT. Translated: CASSLYGTSARDTQYF.

This clonotype has more than one count but fewer than ten. V and J are TRBV9 and TRBJ1-6, with D maybe TRBD1 (6 bases). The V end was cut by 0 bases, the J end by 0 bases, with 10 bases between. This CDR3 has 17 residues. Germline V gives CDR1 SGDLS, CDR2 YYNGEE. In DNA, the CDR3 is TGTGCCAGCAGCGTAGGTTGGGGGCGCTCCTATAATTCACCCCTCCACTTT. It yields the protein CASSVGWGRSYNSPLHF.

There are many counts of this clonotype. The chain carries TRBV20-1 and TRBJ2-5; perhaps TRBD1 as D (7 bases). Germline loops: CDR1 DFQATT, CDR2 SNEGSKA (reference sequence). Trimming cost V 5 bases and J 5 bases, with 12 bases left between them. This CDR3 spans 12 amino acids. CDR3 region: CSAPGGSETQYF. CDR3 in DNA: TGCAGTGCTCCAGGGGGGTCTGAGACCCAGTACTTC.

This chain connects TRBV3-1 to TRBJ2-6; D unclear. The germline V gene encodes CDR1 LGHDT and CDR2 YNNKEL (reference sequence). The V gene lost 0 bases and the J gene lost 1 base, with 7 bases spanning the gap. This CDR3 spans 16 amino acids. The CDR3 DNA follows: TGTGCCAGCAGCCAAGATTGGCTTTCTGGGGCCAACGTCCTGACTTTC. Residues: CASSQDWLSGANVLTF.